These 11 T cell receptor beta chains originate from one sample sequenced in a study of T cells in Graves' hyperthyroidism and ophthalmopathy. RNA transcripts yielded amplified TCR beta CDR3 regions. HTBI primers were the set used in a first-round RT-PCR of the TCR CDR3. MiXCR, applied by TCRdb to the multiplex PCR reads, yields one record per CDR3 protein. The data contain roughly 660,000 distinct CDR3 sequences, 15% to 20% of them singletons. Source material: blood. The receptors derive from a man aged 50 or older with Graves' hyperthyroidism.

Only a few counts were recorded for this clonotype. The chain couples TRBV6-2 or TRBV6-3 to TRBJ2-7; 12 bases match TRBD2. The germline V gene has CDR1 MNHEY and CDR2 SVGEGT. The CDR3 sequence is 14 residues long. The junction had 6 bases not matched to a gene; V was cut back by 5 bases and J by 7 bases. This chain's CDR3 is CASSPLAGGQEQYF. The CDR3 DNA reads as TGTGCCAGCAGTCCTCTAGCGGGAGGGCAAGAGCAGTACTTC.

A word on this clonotype: One base away lies a much larger clone, so this may be a sequencing read error. The gene calls are TRBV7-9 and TRBJ2-1; no reliable D call. The CDR3 is 13 residues long. Germline CDR1 reads SEHNR; CDR2 reads FQNEAQ (reference sequence). The DNA of the CDR3 is TGTGCCAGCAGTCAGAGCTCCTACAATGAGCAGTGCTTC. Translated: CASSQSSYNEQCF. Full variable domain (missing parts from reference TRBV7-9 and TRBJ2-1): DTGVSQNPRHKITKRGQNVTFRCDPISEHNRLYWYRQTLGQGPEFLTYFQNEAQLEKSRLLSDRFSAERPKGSFSTLEIQRTEQGDSAMYLCASSQSSYNEQCFGPGTRLTVL.

This clonotype was recorded at least ten times. The chain has TRBV20-1 and TRBJ2-7; perhaps TRBD1 as D (6 bases). Germline V lookup: CDR1 DFQATT, CDR2 SNEGSKA (reference sequence). Trimming took off 4 bases at V and 1 base at J, with 20 bases between the two ends. The CDR3 length is 16 residues. The CDR3 bases are TGCAGTGCTACCTACCCCGGACAGCCGTTATCCTACGAGCAGTACTTC. It encodes CSATYPGQPLSYEQYF.

The chain has TRBV27 and TRBJ2-2; D gene uncertain. The CDR3 covers 14 residues. CDR1 and CDR2 from the germline V gene are MNHEY and SMNVEV (reference sequence). Deletions cut 3 bases from V and 5 bases from J, with 10 bases between. In DNA form, the CDR3 reads TGTGCCAGCAGTTTGGCCACAAGAACCGGGGAGCTGTTTTTT. Its protein product is CASSLATRTGELFF.

This clonotype was counted many times. This chain links TRBV20-1 with TRBJ1-1; maybe TRBD1 (5 bases). Trimming removed 6 bases at V and 3 bases at J, with 20 bases between. The germline gives CDR1 DFQATT, CDR2 SNEGSKA (reference sequence). The CDR3 contains 15 residues. For the CDR3, the DNA is TGCAGTGCCCTTTCGACCGGGAGGGGAGACACTGAAGCTTTCTTT. It yields the protein CSALSTGRGDTEAFF.

This clonotype was recorded at least ten times. The V call is TRBV13, the J call TRBJ2-5; the D gene is possibly TRBD1 (5 bases). The CDR3 runs 13 residues. V was shortened by 8 bases and J by 0 bases, with 10 bases between the two germline ends. CDR1 is PRHDT and CDR2 is FYEKMQ in the germline V gene (reference sequence). The CDR3 here is CASADRNQETQYF. For the CDR3, the DNA is TGTGCCAGCGCCGACAGAAACCAAGAGACCCAGTACTTC. Looking up the rest from reference TRBV13 and TRBJ2-5 gives the full variable domain: AAGVIQSPRHLIKEKRETATLKCYPIPRHDTVYWYQQGPGQDPQFLISFYEKMQSDKGSIPDRFSAQQFSDYHSELNMSSLELGDSALYFCASADRNQETQYFGPGTRLLVL.

V gene TRBV19 combines with J gene TRBJ1-1; D gene ambiguous. CDR1 is LNHDA and CDR2 is SQIVND in the germline V gene (reference sequence). V lost 1 base and J lost 0, with 6 bases in between. This CDR3 region has 14 residues. The CDR3 sequence is CASSIAALNTEAFF. As DNA, the CDR3 is TGTGCCAGTAGTATAGCAGCCCTGAACACTGAAGCTTTCTTT.

This clonotype was seen at least ten times. V and J are TRBV7-2 and TRBJ2-1; D is unclear. Germline-derived CDR1 and CDR2 are SGHTA and FQGNSA. Trimming shortened V by 5 bases and J by 3 bases, and 14 bases separated the two germline ends. The CDR3 consists of 15 residues. CDR3 amino acids: CASSPTLGRYNEQFF. CDR3 DNA: TGTGCCAGCAGCCCCACCCTAGGGCGCTACAATGAGCAGTTCTTC.

To note about this clonotype: Since a much larger clone is just one base distant, this may be a read error. The rearrangement links TRBV14 to TRBJ1-2, with 9 bases identical to TRBD1. The CDR3 spans 15 residues. The V and J ends lost 3 bases and 6 bases, in that order; junction bases with no gene match: 8. Germline V gene data show CDR1 as SGHDN and CDR2 as FVKESK. CDR3 loop: CASSQRTGAAHGYTF. The CDR3 coding sequence is TGTGCCAGCAGCCAGAGGACAGGGGCGGCCCATGGCTACACCTTC.

In its sample, this clonotype was seen many times. This rearrangement joins TRBV28 to TRBJ2-1, with D hard to call. The CDR3 sequence is 11 residues long. Germline CDR1 MDHEN, CDR2 SYDVKM. Between the trimmed V and J ends, which lost 3 bases and 8 bases, there was a span of 5 bases. The CDR3 DNA follows: TGTGCCAGCAGTTTTATCCATGAGCAGTTCTTC. It translates to CASSFIHEQFF. Supplemented by reference TRBV28 and TRBJ2-1, the full variable domain reads DVKVTQSSRYLVKRTGEKVFLECVQDMDHENMFWYRQDPGLGLRLIYFSYDVKMKEKGDIPEGYSVSREKKERFSLILESASTNQTSMYLCASSFIHEQFFGPGTRLTVL.

The chain employs TRBV20-1 and TRBJ2-6; D is ambiguous. Per germline, CDR1 DFQATT and CDR2 SNEGSKA (reference sequence). The CDR3 sequence is 12 residues long. Trimming took off 6 bases at V and 2 bases at J, with 5 bases between the two ends. The CDR3 coding sequence is TGCAGTGCCACTCCTGGGGCCAACGTCCTGACTTTC. As protein: CSATPGANVLTF.